A selection of T cell receptor beta chains follows, all from one sample in a study of blood T cell repertoires in COVID-19. Some clones are missing from TCRdb's copy, which holds only in-frame ones; the method was immunoSEQ multiplex PCR. The table lists 75,000 to 100,000 clones, around nine tenths of them singletons. The sample was peripheral blood. These receptors originate from a human donor in a cohort sampled during active COVID-19. Each CDR3 is given with its conserved first and last residue. A D gene is named only where the DNA matches it firmly. Part of the rows lack a size; the others show once, few, many or a class for expanded clones.

d_call cdr3_length j_call v_call clone_size cdr3_nt cdr3_aa
. 18 TRBJ1-3 TRBV4-1 . TGCGCCAGCAGCCACAAGATTTACCGGGGAGGTACTGGAAACACCATATATTTT CASSHKIYRGGTGNTIYF
TRBD2 15 TRBJ2-1 TRBV6-2/TRBV6-3 . TGTGCCAGCAGTGACGGGACTAGCGGGGGCAATGAGCAGTTCTTC CASSDGTSGGNEQFF
TRBD1 14 TRBJ1-1 TRBV19 . TGTGCCAGTAGTGGACAGGGTAGCAACACTGAAGCTTTCTTT CASSGQGSNTEAFF
TRBD1 15 TRBJ1-6 TRBV2 once TGTGCCAGCAGGATAACAGGGGTATCGTATTCACCCCTCCACTTT CASRITGVSYSPLHF
. 13 TRBJ1-2 TRBV5-1 . TGCGCCAGCAGCTTGGACTACACTTATGGCTACACCTTC CASSLDYTYGYTF
. 18 TRBJ2-1 TRBV10-1 . TGCGCCAGCAGTGACCTATTTGGTGGAACAGGTTCTTACAATGAGCAGTTCTTC CASSDLFGGTGSYNEQFF
. 19 TRBJ1-5 TRBV19 . TGTGCCAGTAGTATGGGCTTTCTCCGTTACGAAAATAGCAATCAGCCCCAGCATTTT CASSMGFLRYENSNQPQHF
TRBD1 14 TRBJ2-7 TRBV2 . TGTGCCAGCAGACGGGACAGAATTACCTACGAGCAGTACTTC CASRRDRITYEQYF
. 15 TRBJ1-1 TRBV5-1 . TGCGCCAGCAGCCGAGATAGAGGAGTCTACACTGAAGCTTTCTTT CASSRDRGVYTEAFF
TRBD1 14 TRBJ2-2 TRBV7-2 . TGTGCCAGCAGACGGACAGGGGGCAGCGGGGAGCTGTTTTTT CASRRTGGSGELFF
TRBD1 13 TRBJ1-1 TRBV12-3/TRBV12-4 once TGTGCCAGCAGTTTGGGGACAGCCCTTGAAGCTTTCTTT CASSLGTALEAFF
TRBD1 14 TRBJ2-5 TRBV7-6 . TGTGCCAGCAGCTTAACAGGGGGTATAGAGACCCAGTACTTC CASSLTGGIETQYF
. 14 TRBJ2-7 TRBV28 . TGTGCCAGCAGTCAGGGGACCCTTCACTACGAGCAGTACTTC CASSQGTLHYEQYF
TRBD1 15 TRBJ1-2 TRBV4-3 once TGCGCCAGCAGCCAAGATGGGACAGGGGACTATGGCTACACCTTC CASSQDGTGDYGYTF
TRBD1 16 TRBJ2-7 TRBV4-1 . TGCGCCAGCAGCCATTCTCTGGGGGACAGGGCCTACGAGCAGTACTTC CASSHSLGDRAYEQYF
. 15 TRBJ1-1 TRBV14 . TGTGCCAGCAGCCAAGAGCCACTCAGGTCAGGTGAAGCTTTCTTT CASSQEPLRSGEAFF
. 13 TRBJ1-2 TRBV27 . TGTGCCAGCAGTTTTGGGTCCCTGGGCGGCTACACCTTC CASSFGSLGGYTF
. 11 TRBJ1-2 TRBV25-1 . TGTGCCACCTCGCGGAACTATGGCTACACCTTC CATSRNYGYTF
TRBD1 14 TRBJ2-1 TRBV7-2 . TGTGCCAGCAGCGAGCAGGGGGCTCTAAATGAGCAGTTCTTC CASSEQGALNEQFF
. 18 TRBJ2-7 TRBV3-1/TRBV3-2 . TGTGCCAGCAGCCAATCTATTTTGGGACACTACCTCTCCTACGAGCAGTACTTC CASSQSILGHYLSYEQYF
. 15 TRBJ1-2 TRBV15 . TGTGCCACCAGCAGAGACAGGTACCCCAACTATGGCTACACCTTC CATSRDRYPNYGYTF
. 16 TRBJ1-1 TRBV5-4 . TGTGCCAGCAGCTTGGACGGGAGTAGGATGAACACTGAAGCTTTCTTT CASSLDGSRMNTEAFF
TRBD1 13 TRBJ1-2 TRBV7-2 . TGTGCCAGCAGCCAAACAGGGGGCTATGGCTACACCTTC CASSQTGGYGYTF
. 15 TRBJ2-4 TRBV5-1 . TGCGCCAGCAGCCCGGAACCGGGGAGGTCGAACATTCAGTACTTC CASSPEPGRSNIQYF
. 16 TRBJ1-2 TRBV2 . TGTGCCAGCACCGAACGCGGGGTATACCATAACTATGGCTACACCTTC CASTERGVYHNYGYTF